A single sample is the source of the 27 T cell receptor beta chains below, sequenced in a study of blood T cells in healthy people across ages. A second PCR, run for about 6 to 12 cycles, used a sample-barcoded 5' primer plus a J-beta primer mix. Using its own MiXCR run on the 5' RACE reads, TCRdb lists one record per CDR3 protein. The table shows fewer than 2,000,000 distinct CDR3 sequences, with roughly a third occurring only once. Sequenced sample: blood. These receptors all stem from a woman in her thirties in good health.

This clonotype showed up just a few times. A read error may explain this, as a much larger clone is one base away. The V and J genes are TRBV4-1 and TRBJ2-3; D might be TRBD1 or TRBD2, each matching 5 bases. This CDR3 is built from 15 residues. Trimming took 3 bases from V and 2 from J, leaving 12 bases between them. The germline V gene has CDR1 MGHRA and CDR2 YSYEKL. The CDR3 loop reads CASSQGDGPTDTQYF. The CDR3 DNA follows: TGCGCCAGCAGCCAGGGGGACGGACCCACAGATACGCAGTATTTT.

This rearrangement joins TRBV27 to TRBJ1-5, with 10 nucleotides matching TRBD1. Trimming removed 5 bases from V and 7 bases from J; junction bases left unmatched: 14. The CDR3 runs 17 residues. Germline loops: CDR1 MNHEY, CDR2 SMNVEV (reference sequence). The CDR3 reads CASSPIRPGQGNQPQHF. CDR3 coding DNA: TGTGCCAGCAGTCCGATACGCCCGGGACAGGGGAACCAGCCCCAGCATTTT.

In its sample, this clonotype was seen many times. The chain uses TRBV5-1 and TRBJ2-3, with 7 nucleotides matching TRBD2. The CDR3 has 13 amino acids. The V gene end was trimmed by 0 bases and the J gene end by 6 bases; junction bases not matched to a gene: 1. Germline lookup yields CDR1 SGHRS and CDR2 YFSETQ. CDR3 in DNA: TGCGCCAGCAGCTTGGATAGCGGGGATACGCAGTATTTT. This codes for CASSLDSGDTQYF.

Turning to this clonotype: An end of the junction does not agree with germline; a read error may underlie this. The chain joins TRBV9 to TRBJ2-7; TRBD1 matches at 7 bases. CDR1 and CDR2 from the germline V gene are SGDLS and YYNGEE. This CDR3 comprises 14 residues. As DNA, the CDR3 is TGTGCCAACAGCGAGGGACAGAACTCCTACGAGCAGTACTTC. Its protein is CANSEGQNSYEQYF.

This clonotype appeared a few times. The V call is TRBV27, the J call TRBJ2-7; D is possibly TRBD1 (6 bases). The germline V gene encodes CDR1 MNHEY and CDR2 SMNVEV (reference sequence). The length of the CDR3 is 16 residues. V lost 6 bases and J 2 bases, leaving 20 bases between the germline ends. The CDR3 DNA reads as TGTGCCAGCAGCCCCGACAGGCCCGCCCTCCCCTACGAGCAGTACTTC. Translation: CASSPDRPALPYEQYF.

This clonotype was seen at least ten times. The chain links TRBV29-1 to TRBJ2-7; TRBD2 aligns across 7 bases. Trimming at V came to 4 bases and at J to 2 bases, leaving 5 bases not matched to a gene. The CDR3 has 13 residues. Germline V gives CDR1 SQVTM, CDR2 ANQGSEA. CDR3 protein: CSVVKRGPYEQYF. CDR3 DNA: TGCAGCGTTGTGAAGCGGGGACCCTACGAGCAGTACTTC.

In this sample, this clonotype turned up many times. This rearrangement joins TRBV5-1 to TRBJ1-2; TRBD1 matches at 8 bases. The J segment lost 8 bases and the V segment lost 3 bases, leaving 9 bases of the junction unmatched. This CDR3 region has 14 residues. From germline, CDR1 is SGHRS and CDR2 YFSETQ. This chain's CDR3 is CASSSPQGAQGYTF. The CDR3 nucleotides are TGCGCCAGCAGCTCCCCGCAGGGGGCTCAGGGCTACACCTTC.

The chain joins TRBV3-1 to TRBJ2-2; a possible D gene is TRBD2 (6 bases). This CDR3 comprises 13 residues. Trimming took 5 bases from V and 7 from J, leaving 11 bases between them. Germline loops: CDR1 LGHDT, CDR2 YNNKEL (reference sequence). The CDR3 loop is CASSRSGHGELFF. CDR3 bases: TGTGCCAGCAGCAGAAGCGGGCACGGGGAGCTGTTTTTT.

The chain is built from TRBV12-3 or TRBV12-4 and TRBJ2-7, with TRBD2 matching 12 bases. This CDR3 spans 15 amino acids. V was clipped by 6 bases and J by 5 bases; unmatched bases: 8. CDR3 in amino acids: CASRVLAGGGNEQYF. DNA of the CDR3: TGTGCCAGCAGGGTACTAGCGGGAGGAGGGAACGAGCAGTACTTC.

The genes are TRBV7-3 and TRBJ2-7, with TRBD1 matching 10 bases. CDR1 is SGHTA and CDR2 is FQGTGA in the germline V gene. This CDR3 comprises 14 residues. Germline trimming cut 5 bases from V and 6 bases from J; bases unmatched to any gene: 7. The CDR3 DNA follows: TGTGCCAGCAGCCCGACAGGGGGCTCGACCGAGCAGTACTTC. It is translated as CASSPTGGSTEQYF.

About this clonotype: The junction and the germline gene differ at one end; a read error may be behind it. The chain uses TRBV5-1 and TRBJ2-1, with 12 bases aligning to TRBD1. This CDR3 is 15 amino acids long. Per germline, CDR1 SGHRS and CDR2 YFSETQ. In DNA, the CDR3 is TGCGCCGGCAGCCTCGGGACAGGGGGCTTAAATGAGCAGTTCTTC. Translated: CAGSLGTGGLNEQFF. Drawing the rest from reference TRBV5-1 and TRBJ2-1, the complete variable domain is KAGVTQTPRYLIKTRGQQVTLSCSPISGHRSVSWYQQTPGQGLQFLFEYFSETQRNKGNFPGRFSGRQFSNSRSEMNVSTLELGDSALYLCAGSLGTGGLNEQFFGPGTRLTVL.

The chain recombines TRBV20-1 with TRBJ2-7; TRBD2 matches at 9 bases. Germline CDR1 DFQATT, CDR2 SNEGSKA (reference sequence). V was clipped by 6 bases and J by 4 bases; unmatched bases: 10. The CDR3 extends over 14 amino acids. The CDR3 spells CSARGRGGGYEQYF. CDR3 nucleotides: TGCAGTGCCCGGGGGCGGGGGGGCGGTTACGAGCAGTACTTC.

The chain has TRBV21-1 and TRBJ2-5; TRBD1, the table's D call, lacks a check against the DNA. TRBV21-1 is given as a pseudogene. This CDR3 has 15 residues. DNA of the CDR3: TGTGCCAGACTGTATCGGGGGGGTCGCGGAGAGACCCAGTACTTC. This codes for CARLYRGGRGETQYF.

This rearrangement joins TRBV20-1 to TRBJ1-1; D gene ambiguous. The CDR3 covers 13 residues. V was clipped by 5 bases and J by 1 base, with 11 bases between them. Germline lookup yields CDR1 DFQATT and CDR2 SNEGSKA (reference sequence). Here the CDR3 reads CSAGDPQNTEAFF. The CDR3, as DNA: TGCAGTGCTGGGGATCCCCAGAACACTGAAGCTTTCTTT.

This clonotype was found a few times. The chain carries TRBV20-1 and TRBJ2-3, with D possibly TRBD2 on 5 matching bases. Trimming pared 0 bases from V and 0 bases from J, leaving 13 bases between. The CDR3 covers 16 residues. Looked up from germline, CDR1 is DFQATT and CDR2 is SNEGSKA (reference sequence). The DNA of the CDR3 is TGCAGTGCTAGAGATCGCCTAGCCGGTAGCACAGATACGCAGTATTTT. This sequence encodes CSARDRLAGSTDTQYF.

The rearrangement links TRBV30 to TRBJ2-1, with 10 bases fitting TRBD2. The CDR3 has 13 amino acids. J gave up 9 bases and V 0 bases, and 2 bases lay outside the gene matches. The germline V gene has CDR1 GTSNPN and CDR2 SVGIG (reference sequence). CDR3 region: CAWSVGLASEQFF. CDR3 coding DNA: TGTGCCTGGAGTGTGGGACTAGCGAGTGAGCAGTTCTTC.

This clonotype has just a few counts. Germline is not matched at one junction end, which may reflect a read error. The CDR3 protein is CATGDRYNEQFF. CDR3 DNA sequence: TGTGCCACCGGTGATCGCTACAATGAGCAGTTCTTC. The V and J genes are TRBV24-1 and TRBJ2-1, with D hard to call. CDR3 size: 12 residues. Germline V CDR1 and CDR2: KGHDR, SFDVKD.

The chain's CDR3 is CSARDTPWSQETQYF. In nucleotides, the CDR3 is TGCAGTGCTAGAGATACCCCCTGGTCTCAAGAGACCCAGTACTTC. The rearrangement uses TRBV20-1 and TRBJ2-5; D is undetermined. Germline V CDR1 and CDR2: DFQATT, SNEGSKA (reference sequence). This CDR3 spans 15 amino acids. The V end lost 0 bases, the J end lost 2 bases, and 13 bases lay between the germline ends.

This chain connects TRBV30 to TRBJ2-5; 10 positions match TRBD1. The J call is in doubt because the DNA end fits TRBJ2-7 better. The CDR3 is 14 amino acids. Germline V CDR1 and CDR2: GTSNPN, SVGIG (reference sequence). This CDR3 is CAWSRQGANYEQYF. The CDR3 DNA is TGTGCCTGGAGTAGACAGGGGGCAAACTACGAGCAGTACTTC.

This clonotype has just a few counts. CDR3 sequence (DNA): TGTGCCAGCAGCCCCTCCGGGACAGGGGTCTACAATGAGCAGTTCTTC. Its protein is CASSPSGTGVYNEQFF. The V and J genes are TRBV5-5 and TRBJ2-1; the match to TRBD1 covers 10 bases. The germline V gene encodes CDR1 SGHKS and CDR2 YYEKEE (reference sequence). The J segment lost 3 bases and the V segment lost 4 bases, leaving 7 bases of the junction unmatched. The length of the CDR3 is 16 residues.

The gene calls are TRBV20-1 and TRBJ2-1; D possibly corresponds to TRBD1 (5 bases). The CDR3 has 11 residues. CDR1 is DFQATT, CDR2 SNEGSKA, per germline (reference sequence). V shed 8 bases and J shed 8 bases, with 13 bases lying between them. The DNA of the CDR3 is TGCAGTCCCAGCCAGGGCCATGAGCAGTTCTTC. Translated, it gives CSPSQGHEQFF.

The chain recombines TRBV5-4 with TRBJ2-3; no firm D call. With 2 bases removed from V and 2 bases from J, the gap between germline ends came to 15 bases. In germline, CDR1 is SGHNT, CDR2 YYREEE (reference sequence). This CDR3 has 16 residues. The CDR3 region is CASSLGELPNTDTQYF. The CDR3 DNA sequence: TGTGCCAGCAGCTTAGGAGAACTACCCAACACAGATACGCAGTATTTT.

Here the CDR3 DNA reads TGTGCCAGCAGTGAAAGCGGGACATTCTACAATGAGCAGTTCTTC. It codes for CASSESGTFYNEQFF. The J gene is TRBJ2-1, the V gene TRBV6-1, with D possibly TRBD2 on 7 matching bases. Per the germline V gene, CDR1 is MNHNS and CDR2 is SASEGT. Deletions cut 2 bases from V and 3 bases from J, with 11 bases between. The length of the CDR3 is 15 residues.

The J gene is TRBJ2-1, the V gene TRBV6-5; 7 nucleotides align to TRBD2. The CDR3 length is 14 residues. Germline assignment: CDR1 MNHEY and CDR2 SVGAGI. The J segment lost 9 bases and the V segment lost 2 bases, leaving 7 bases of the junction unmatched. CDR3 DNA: TGTGCCAGCAGTTACCGGGGAGGGGCAAGTGAGCAGTTCTTC. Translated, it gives CASSYRGGASEQFF.

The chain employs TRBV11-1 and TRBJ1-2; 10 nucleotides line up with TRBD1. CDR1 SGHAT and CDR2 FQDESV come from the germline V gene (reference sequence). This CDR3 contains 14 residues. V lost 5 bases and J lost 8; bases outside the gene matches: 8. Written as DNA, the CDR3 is TGTGCCAGCAGCAAAGGGACAGGGGTTCGGGGCTACACCTTC. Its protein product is CASSKGTGVRGYTF.

Here the CDR3 reads CASSPPGVWEQYF. DNA for the CDR3: TGTGCCAGCAGTCCACCCGGGGTCTGGGAGCAGTACTTC. The rearrangement links TRBV12-3 or TRBV12-4 to TRBJ2-7; D perhaps matches TRBD2 (5 bases). V lost 5 bases and J 7 bases, leaving 15 bases between the germline ends. The CDR3 length is 13 residues.

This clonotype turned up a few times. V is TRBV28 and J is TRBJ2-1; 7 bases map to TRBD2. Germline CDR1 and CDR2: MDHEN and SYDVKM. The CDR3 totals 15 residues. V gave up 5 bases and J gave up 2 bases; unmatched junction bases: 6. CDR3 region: CASSVGGSPYNEQFF. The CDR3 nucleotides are TGTGCCAGCAGTGTCGGCGGGAGCCCCTACAATGAGCAGTTCTTC.